In its sample, the clone carrying this T cell receptor (beta chain) was seen many times. In TCRdb, the 5' RACE reads were re-called with MiXCR into one record per CDR3 protein. Altogether about 48,000 distinct CDR3 sequences are present, approximately 5% being singletons, with the ten largest covering 8.5% to 14%. These data come from a study of spatial heterogeneity in lung cancer. Background on the study: Detection consistently captured more beta-chain sequences than alpha-chain sequences. For the average unique TCR and UMI combination, more than ten occurrences appeared in raw reads.

Time point: sample taken at primary tumor resection. Whole RNA came from tumor, nontumor lung or frozen PBMC and was sequenced without being sorted. Germline V gives CDR1 SNHLY, CDR2 FYNNEI. V was clipped by 11 bases and J by 2 bases; unmatched bases: 6. The CDR3 spans 12 residues. The receptor's source is a male donor with early-stage non-small cell lung cancer. The chain joins TRBV2 to TRBJ2-7; 7 bases match TRBD1. Specimen: PBMCs, collected at surgery. CDR3 in amino acids: CACQGVAYEQYF. For the CDR3, the DNA is TGTGCCTGCCAGGGGGTGGCCTACGAGCAGTACTTC.